The 29 T cell receptor beta chains presented below share a single source sample, sequenced in a study of tumor and adjacent non-tumor tissue in lung cancer. RNA was extracted from bulk tissue without any cell sorting. The normal lung tissue was taken more than 3 cm from the tumor edge. A modified ARM-PCR protocol with three rounds of nested PCR amplified TCRbeta. In TCRdb, the multiplex PCR reads were re-called with MiXCR into one record per CDR3 protein. The table has approximately 120,000 distinct CDR3 sequences, under 65% seen once. Sequenced sample: distant non-tumor lung tissue. These TCRs come from a man in his sixties with non-small cell lung cancer.

This clonotype was counted a few times. Being one base from a much bigger clone, this may be a read error. J is TRBJ2-3 and V is TRBV2; 7 positions agree with TRBD1. CDR1 is SNHLY and CDR2 is FYNNEI in the germline V gene. The length of the CDR3 is 14 residues. The CDR3 is CTSSEGTALDTQYF. CDR3 sequence (DNA): TGTACCAGCAGTGAAGGGACAGCCTTGGATACGCAGTATTTT.

This clonotype was observed at least ten times. V is TRBV28 and J is TRBJ2-1; 12 bases align to TRBD2. The CDR3 is 16 amino acids. V trimming: 4 bases; J trimming: 9 bases; junction bases outside the gene matches: 10. The germline gives CDR1 MDHEN, CDR2 SYDVKM. The CDR3 spells CASSSPTSGSWVEQFF. CDR3 DNA: TGTGCCAGCAGTTCCCCGACTAGCGGGAGCTGGGTTGAGCAGTTCTTC.

With regard to this clonotype: A much larger clone is a single base away; this may be a read error. The J gene is TRBJ2-1, the V gene TRBV20-1; 9 nucleotides match TRBD2. From germline, CDR1 is DFQATT and CDR2 SNEGSKA (reference sequence). The CDR3 consists of 15 residues. V dropped 0 bases and J dropped 12; count of bases not matched to a gene: 12. This CDR3 is CSARDPGTSWKGQFF. The CDR3 coding sequence is TGCAGTGCTAGAGACCCCGGGACTAGCTGGAAGGGGCAGTTCTTC.

To note about this clonotype: A much larger clone differs from this one at a single base, so this may be a read error. The V and J genes are TRBV10-3 and TRBJ1-1; D ambiguous. Germline V gives CDR1 ENHRY, CDR2 SYGVKD. The V gene lost 4 bases and the J gene lost 4 bases, with 10 bases spanning the gap. This CDR3 spans 13 amino acids. The CDR3 loop reads CAISAVLPTEAFF. DNA of the CDR3: TGTGCCATCAGTGCGGTCCTTCCCACTGAAGCTTTCTTT.

For this clonotype: The CDR3 does not close with the conserved phenylalanine or tryptophan, likely indicating a read error. The chain carries TRBV11-2 and TRBJ2-3; D gene uncertain. The V gene's germline CDR1 is SGHAT and CDR2 FQNNGV. CDR3 size: 13 residues. The V and J ends lost 6 bases and 6 bases respectively, with 13 bases between them. For the CDR3, the DNA is TGTGCCAGCAGACTCGAAGGGCTGGATACGCAGTATTAT. Amino acids: CASRLEGLDTQYY.

This clonotype has a handful of counts. At one of its ends the junction is not consistent with the germline gene, which may arise from a read error. The chain couples TRBV5-4 to TRBJ1-2; tentatively, D is TRBD1 (5 bases). This CDR3 region has 15 residues. CDR1 and CDR2 (germline): SGHNT, YYREEE (reference sequence). This CDR3 reads CVSSLEGRANYGYTF. CDR3 nucleotides: TGTGTCAGCAGCTTGGAGGGGCGCGCTAACTATGGCTACACCTTC.

The J gene is TRBJ2-1, the V gene TRBV6-2 or TRBV6-3, with 9 bases matching TRBD2. This CDR3 region has 16 residues. Germline V gene data show CDR1 as MNHEY and CDR2 as SVGEGT. Here the CDR3 DNA reads TGTCCCGGCAGCACCCCGATAATAGCGGGGGACAATAGGCAGTTCTTC. It codes for CPGSTPIIAGDNRQFF.

As to this clonotype: The germline gene is not matched at one end of the junction; a read error may be the cause. CDR3 nucleotide sequence: TGTGCCGGCAGCTCGGGACTAGCGGGAGCGACAAACACCAGGGAGCTGTTTTTT. Amino acid sequence: CAGSSGLAGATNTRELFF. The gene calls are TRBV11-2 and TRBJ2-2; 14 bases are a match to TRBD2. CDR3 length: 18 amino acids. CDR1 SGHAT and CDR2 FQNNGV come from the germline V gene.

On this clonotype: One base away lies a much larger clone, so this may be a sequencing read error. The chain has TRBV10-3 and TRBJ1-5; 7 bases map to TRBD1. Germline V lookup: CDR1 ENHRY, CDR2 SYGVKD. The length of the CDR3 is 12 residues. Here the CDR3 DNA reads TGTACCATCAGTGACAGGGATCAGCCCCAGCATTTT. Protein: CTISDRDQPQHF.

Comment on this clonotype: A read error is likely, as this CDR3 ends without the conserved phenylalanine or tryptophan. V usage is TRBV11-1 and J usage is TRBJ2-2, with a tentative D call TRBD2 (6 bases). This CDR3 has 16 amino acids. In germline, CDR1 is SGHAT, CDR2 FQDESV (reference sequence). The DNA of the CDR3 is TGTGCCAGCAGCTTAGGGAGGGGCCCAAACACTGGGGAGCTGTTTCTT. Translating it yields CASSLGRGPNTGELFL.

A word on this clonotype: A much larger clone differs by one base, so this may be a read error. This chain connects TRBV5-5 to TRBJ2-2; D perhaps matches TRBD2 (6 bases). CDR3 length: 14 residues. Per the germline V gene, CDR1 is SGHKS and CDR2 is YYEKEE (reference sequence). CDR3 amino acids: CASSLSANTGGLFF. DNA for the CDR3: TGTGCCAGCAGCTTGTCAGCGAACACCGGGGGGCTGTTTTTT.

The chain couples TRBV5-1 to TRBJ1-1, with 11 bases matching TRBD1. J was trimmed by 4 bases and V by 3 bases; bases with no gene match: 5. In germline, CDR1 is SGHRS, CDR2 YFSETQ. The CDR3 contains 15 residues. This chain's CDR3 is CASSSSGTGGTEAFF. The CDR3 bases are TGCGCCAGCAGCTCATCCGGGACAGGGGGCACTGAAGCTTTCTTT.

This chain uses TRBV20-1 with TRBJ2-3; 9 nucleotides agree with TRBD2. CDR1 DFQATT and CDR2 SNEGSKA come from the germline V gene (reference sequence). This CDR3 comprises 18 residues. V lost 3 bases and J lost 0; bases outside the gene matches: 13. The chain's CDR3 is CSASERGATYTSTDTQYF. In DNA form, the CDR3 reads TGCAGTGCTAGCGAGCGGGGGGCCACTTATACTAGCACAGATACGCAGTATTTT.

The chain couples TRBV29-1 to TRBJ2-3; perhaps TRBD1 as D (7 bases). Germline CDR1 and CDR2: SQVTM and ANQGSEA. Trimming took 7 bases from V and 5 from J, leaving 16 bases between them. The CDR3 runs to 13 residues. CDR3 in DNA: TGCAGCGGCGGAGGGGGCTACATAGATACGCAGTATTTT. Translation gives CSGGGGYIDTQYF.

By share, this clonotype counts as medium-sized (0.01 to 0.1%). V is TRBV5-4 and J is TRBJ2-1; D uncertain. Germline values: CDR1 SGHNT, CDR2 YYREEE (reference sequence). CDR3 size: 12 residues. Trimming shortened V by 0 bases and J by 5 bases, and 3 bases separated the two germline ends. The CDR3 coding sequence is TGTGCCAGCAGCTTGGGAGACAATGAGCAGTTCTTC. It translates to CASSLGDNEQFF.

This clonotype was counted ten times or more. The V call is TRBV6-1, the J call TRBJ2-3; 13 bases match TRBD2. The germline V gene encodes CDR1 MNHNS and CDR2 SASEGT. V lost 6 bases and J lost 3; bases outside the gene matches: 6. This CDR3 is 16 amino acids long. CDR3 protein: CASSARTSGSTDTQYF. The CDR3 nucleotides read TGTGCCAGCAGCGCTCGGACTAGCGGGAGTACAGATACGCAGTATTTT.

This clonotype was observed once. Sequence at one end of the junction differs from germline and may be a read error. The V call is TRBV11-1, the J call TRBJ2-1, with 10 bases fitting TRBD1. The germline V gene has CDR1 SGHAT and CDR2 FQDESV (reference sequence). The CDR3 totals 18 residues. The CDR3 nucleotides read TGTGCCAGTAGCTTACTCCGGACAGGGGGGCCTCCCTACAATGAGCAGTTCTTC. Its protein product is CASSLLRTGGPPYNEQFF.

This clonotype was seen at least ten times. The chain couples TRBV20-1 to TRBJ2-1, with D tentatively TRBD2 (5 bases). The CDR3 contains 14 residues. From germline, CDR1 is DFQATT and CDR2 SNEGSKA (reference sequence). Trimming removed 0 bases at V and 9 bases at J, with 15 bases between. The CDR3 loop is CSAREASRGVEQFF. As DNA, the CDR3 is TGCAGTGCTAGAGAGGCTAGCCGTGGCGTTGAGCAGTTCTTC.

The table lists this clonotype with a count of one. Lacking the conserved final phenylalanine or tryptophan, this CDR3 likely reflects a read error. The chain recombines TRBV6-1 with TRBJ1-5, with D hard to call. The CDR3 is 13 residues long. Looked up from germline, CDR1 is MNHNS and CDR2 is SASEGT. Trimming pared 7 bases from V and 5 bases from J, leaving 12 bases between. CDR3 in amino acids: CASTARWDQPQHL. The CDR3 region has the DNA TGTGCCAGCACAGCGAGGTGGGATCAGCCCCAGCATCTT.

For this clonotype: A read error may be the cause here, since a much bigger clone is one base away. The chain recombines TRBV13 with TRBJ1-2; TRBD1 matches at 7 bases. CDR1 is PRHDT, CDR2 FYEKMQ, per germline (reference sequence). V dropped 9 bases and J dropped 4; count of bases not matched to a gene: 8. This CDR3 is 13 amino acids long. CDR3 sequence reads: CARSETGIYGYTF. DNA of the CDR3: TGTGCCAGGAGCGAGACAGGGATCTATGGCTACACCTTC.

There are many counts of this clonotype. The V call is TRBV7-8, the J call TRBJ1-6, with D uncertain. The CDR3 covers 14 residues. The germline CDR1 and CDR2 sequences are SGHVS and FQNEAQ. V dropped 1 base and J dropped 6 bases, with 7 bases sitting between them. The CDR3 loop reads CASSLDPINSPLHF. In DNA, the CDR3 is TGTGCCAGCAGCTTAGACCCTATTAATTCACCCCTCCACTTT.

In the case of this clonotype: The conserved phenylalanine or tryptophan normally closing the CDR3 is absent here, so this likely arose from a read error. The chain is built from TRBV6-5 and TRBJ1-5; a possible D gene is TRBD1 (5 bases). V was shortened by 6 bases and J by 6 bases, with 21 bases between the two germline ends. The germline gives CDR1 MNHEY, CDR2 SVGAGI. The CDR3 is made up of 16 amino acids. Here the CDR3 DNA reads TGTGCCAGCAGCGCGACTACGACAGTGCCGGGTCAGCCCCAGCATTAT. It specifies CASSATTTVPGQPQHY.

About this clonotype itself: One junction end disagrees with the germline gene, perhaps due to a read error. V gene TRBV20-1 combines with J gene TRBJ2-3; 11 bases align to TRBD2. There are 18 residues in the CDR3. CDR1 and CDR2 from the germline V gene are DFQATT and SNEGSKA (reference sequence). This chain's CDR3 is CSARDLLRLAGGPDMQYF. CDR3 nucleotide sequence: TGCAGTGCTAGAGATCTGTTGCGATTAGCGGGAGGGCCGGATATGCAGTATTTT.

Notes on this clonotype: A single base separates this from a much larger clone, so it may be a read error. The chain uses TRBV12-3 or TRBV12-4 and TRBJ2-4; 10 positions match TRBD1. The length of the CDR3 is 18 residues. Here the CDR3 DNA reads TGTGCCAGCAGTTCGAAGGACAGGGGGGAAAAAGCCAAATACATTCAGTACTTC. Its translation is CASSSKDRGEKAKYIQYF.

With regard to this clonotype: A much larger clone lies a single base off, so this may be a read error. The rearrangement links TRBV12-3 or TRBV12-4 to TRBJ2-3; no clear D. This CDR3 contains 15 residues. In nucleotides, the CDR3 is TGTGTCAGCAGTTCCGGTAGAAAGGTTTCAGATACGCAGTATTTT. Its translation is CVSSSGRKVSDTQYF.

Notes on this clonotype: One end of the junction does not line up with germline, which may come from a read error. The V gene is TRBV6-1, the J gene TRBJ2-5, with 9 bases matching TRBD1. Germline values: CDR1 MNHNS, CDR2 SASEGT. This CDR3 is 14 amino acids long. DNA for the CDR3: TGTGCCAGCCGTGACAGGGGGAGTGGCGAGACCCAGCACTTC. Amino acids: CASRDRGSGETQHF.

The V and J genes are TRBV5-1 and TRBJ2-5; TRBD2 agrees at 8 bases. CDR1 SGHRS and CDR2 YFSETQ come from the germline V gene. With 1 base clipped from V and 1 base from J, the junction kept 3 bases outside the gene matches. The CDR3 spans 15 residues. CDR3 region: CASSLTSGRQETQYF. The DNA of the CDR3 is TGCGCCAGCAGCTTGACTAGCGGCCGCCAAGAGACCCAGTACTTC.

A word on this clonotype: The conserved phenylalanine or tryptophan is not found at the CDR3 terminus, so this likely reflects a read error. V gene TRBV29-1 combines with J gene TRBJ2-2, with 8 nucleotides matching TRBD1. CDR1 is SQVTM, CDR2 ANQGSEA, per germline. The V gene end was trimmed by 7 bases and the J gene end by 1 base; junction bases not matched to a gene: 8. This CDR3 contains 15 residues. DNA of the CDR3: TGCAGCGCTGCGGGTGACAGGGGGAACACCGGGGAGCTGTTTTCT. Its protein product is CSAAGDRGNTGELFS.

On this clonotype itself: Because the CDR3 is missing its conserved closing phenylalanine or tryptophan, this is likely a read error. The chain has TRBV7-2 and TRBJ2-7; 8 nucleotides line up with TRBD1. The length of the CDR3 is 16 residues. J lost 4 bases, V lost 5 bases, and 13 bases had no gene match. Looked up from germline, CDR1 is SGHTA and CDR2 is FQGNSA. CDR3 in DNA: TGTGCCAGCAGCCCAAGTCAGGGGGCTGCGGGTTACGAGCAGTACTTA. The encoded protein is CASSPSQGAAGYEQYL.